Presented here are 30 T cell receptor beta chains from one specimen sequenced in a study of blood T cell repertoires in COVID-19. Clones were sequenced by immunoSEQ multiplex PCR, and TCRdb holds only the in-frame ones, with some missing. The data hold 20,000 to 25,000 clones, with roughly 89% observed a single time. Material: peripheral blood. All receptors derive from a woman of 80 years or more with active or convalescent COVID-19.

The rearrangement links TRBV7-2 to TRBJ1-3, with 7 bases fitting TRBD1. CDR1 is SGHTA and CDR2 is FQGNSA in the germline V gene. The CDR3 consists of 16 residues. J lost 3 bases, V lost 7 bases, and 12 bases had no gene match. DNA for the CDR3: TGTGCCAGCATCCCACCTCCAGGGGGTCATGGAAACACCATATATTTT. Protein sequence: CASIPPPGGHGNTIYF.

The chain employs TRBV9 and TRBJ2-1, with D possibly matching TRBD2 (5 bases). The CDR3 totals 16 residues. The germline V gene has CDR1 SGDLS and CDR2 YYNGEE. The V and J ends lost 0 bases and 3 bases respectively, with 13 bases between them. The CDR3 sequence is CASSVAGRADYNEQFF. The CDR3, as DNA: TGTGCCAGCAGCGTAGCTGGTCGAGCGGACTACAATGAGCAGTTCTTC.

The chain links TRBV5-1 to TRBJ2-5, with D possibly matching TRBD1 (7 bases). The germline gives CDR1 SGHRS, CDR2 YFSETQ. Trimming shortened V by 0 bases and J by 0 bases, and 18 bases separated the two germline ends. The CDR3 is 18 residues long. CDR3 nucleotide sequence: TGCGCCAGCAGCTTGGCCTTTCAGGGGGGAATGTACCAAGAGACCCAGTACTTC. Amino acids: CASSLAFQGGMYQETQYF.

This clone came up once. V gene TRBV6-2 or TRBV6-3 combines with J gene TRBJ2-7, with D possibly being TRBD1 (5 bases). Germline lookup yields CDR1 MNHEY and CDR2 SVGEGT. This CDR3 has 14 residues. V lost 0 bases, J lost 5 bases, and 11 bases lay in between. The CDR3 loop reads CASSYSIARDEQYF. The CDR3 DNA reads TGTGCCAGCAGTTACTCGATCGCCAGGGACGAGCAGTACTTC.

This rearrangement joins TRBV2 to TRBJ1-4; D perhaps matches TRBD1 (5 bases). Germline assignment: CDR1 SNHLY and CDR2 FYNNEI. V dropped 7 bases and J dropped 0 bases, with 9 bases sitting between them. The CDR3 has 14 residues. The CDR3 loop reads CASKTDATNEKLFF. The CDR3 DNA reads as TGTGCCAGCAAGACAGACGCAACTAATGAAAAACTGTTTTTT.

The CDR3 region is CASSYSIAGGGDTQYF. The DNA of the CDR3 is TGTGCCAGCAGTTACTCGATAGCGGGGGGAGGAGATACGCAGTATTTT. The chain joins TRBV6-2 or TRBV6-3 to TRBJ2-3; 10 nucleotides align to TRBD2. CDR1 and CDR2 from the germline V gene are MNHEY and SVGEGT. The CDR3 has 16 amino acids. V lost 0 bases and J lost 5; bases outside the gene matches: 5.

The rearrangement links TRBV28 to TRBJ2-7, with 8 bases matching TRBD2. After removal of 1 base from V and 3 bases from J, the junction contained 20 bases not matched to a gene. The CDR3 is 20 residues long. Germline V gives CDR1 MDHEN, CDR2 SYDVKM. CDR3 DNA sequence: TGTGCCAGCAGTTTATTTGCCCTATTCCGTAGGCGGGAGGACAACTACGAGCAGTACTTC. Amino acids: CASSLFALFRRREDNYEQYF.

This chain connects TRBV19 to TRBJ2-7; 11 positions agree with TRBD2. CDR1 LNHDA and CDR2 SQIVND come from the germline V gene (reference sequence). This CDR3 is 15 amino acids long. The V gene end was trimmed by 7 bases and the J gene end by 4 bases; junction bases not matched to a gene: 9. CDR3 nucleotide sequence: TGTGCCAGTACCCCAACCATAGCGGGGGGGTACGAGCAGTACTTC. Its translation: CASTPTIAGGYEQYF.

J is TRBJ1-2 and V is TRBV28; TRBD1 aligns across 8 bases. This CDR3 contains 15 residues. The V gene end was trimmed by 0 bases and the J gene end by 6 bases; junction bases not matched to a gene: 6. The V gene's germline CDR1 is MDHEN and CDR2 SYDVKM. CDR3 sequence reads: CASSLWEDRAHGYTF. The CDR3 DNA reads as TGTGCCAGCAGTTTATGGGAGGACAGGGCGCATGGCTACACCTTC.

V usage is TRBV27 and J usage is TRBJ1-1; D might be TRBD1 (5 bases). This CDR3 has 14 residues. CDR1 and CDR2 from the germline V gene are MNHEY and SMNVEV (reference sequence). Trimming shortened V by 3 bases and J by 5 bases, and 13 bases separated the two germline ends. CDR3 bases: TGTGCCAGCAGTTTGGGGCCGGATGGGACTGAAGCTTTCTTT. Its translation: CASSLGPDGTEAFF.

This rearrangement joins TRBV3-1 (or the pseudogene TRBV3-2) to TRBJ1-2; 7 bases are a match to TRBD1. CDR1 and CDR2 from the germline V gene are LGHDT and YNNKEL (reference sequence). V was clipped by 2 bases and J by 0 bases; unmatched bases: 3. The CDR3 contains 15 residues. CDR3 sequence (DNA): TGTGCCAGCAGCCAACTAACAGGGGCTAACTATGGCTACACCTTC. It is translated as CASSQLTGANYGYTF.

This clone was seen more than once but under ten times. V is TRBV3-1 (or the pseudogene TRBV3-2) and J is TRBJ2-1; weak D call: TRBD2 (7 bases). The length of the CDR3 is 11 residues. Germline values: CDR1 LGHDT, CDR2 YNNKEL (reference sequence). Trimming pared 10 bases from V and 7 bases from J, leaving 11 bases between. The DNA for the CDR3 is TGTGCCACCCGGGGGGCGAATGAGCAGTTCTTC. The encoded protein is CATRGANEQFF.

The rearrangement links TRBV5-6 to TRBJ1-2; 7 positions agree with TRBD1. This CDR3 contains 17 residues. The junction had 12 bases not matched to a gene; V was cut back by 1 base and J by 3 bases. Germline assignment: CDR1 SGHDT and CDR2 YYEEEE. In DNA form, the CDR3 reads TGTGCCAGCAGCTTGAATGTTGGAGGGGGCGTCGACTATGGCTACACCTTC. It specifies CASSLNVGGGVDYGYTF. Full variable domain (outside the CDR3, taken from reference TRBV5-6 and TRBJ1-2): DAGVTQSPTHLIKTRGQQVTLRCSPKSGHDTVSWYQQALGQGPQFIFQYYEEEERQRGNFPDRFSGHQFPNYSSELNVNALLLGDSALYLCASSLNVGGGVDYGYTFGSGTRLTVV.

The chain has TRBV5-1 and TRBJ1-6; a weak D match, TRBD1 (6 bases). CDR1 SGHRS and CDR2 YFSETQ come from the germline V gene. CDR3 size: 15 residues. The ends were cut back, 4 bases at V and 8 bases at J, with 16 bases in the middle. CDR3 DNA sequence: TGCGCCAGCAGCCGACCGGGACACCCTGATTCACCCCTCCACTTT. Protein sequence: CASSRPGHPDSPLHF.

This sequence joins TRBV30 and TRBJ1-4, with 7 bases lining up with TRBD1. The CDR3 is made up of 17 amino acids. Germline V lookup: CDR1 GTSNPN, CDR2 SVGIG (reference sequence). V shed 0 bases, J shed 3 bases, and the junction held 10 bases outside the gene matches. CDR3 protein: CAWSVWSRGVPNEKLFF. Here the CDR3 DNA reads TGTGCCTGGAGTGTATGGTCCAGGGGGGTCCCTAATGAAAAACTGTTTTTT.

The chain has TRBV29-1 and TRBJ1-1, with TRBD1 as a possible D gene (6 bases). Germline loops: CDR1 SQVTM, CDR2 ANQGSEA. V was pared by 8 bases and J by 2 bases, with 15 bases between. The CDR3 length is 13 residues. Written as DNA, the CDR3 is TGCAGCTCCCACAGGGTCTCCAACACTGAAGCTTTCTTT. Residues: CSSHRVSNTEAFF.

This chain uses TRBV7-3 with TRBJ2-1; TRBD1 is a possible D gene (7 bases). The CDR3 sequence is 15 residues long. Germline values: CDR1 SGHTA, CDR2 FQGTGA. V was pared by 1 base and J by 2 bases, with 9 bases between. The CDR3 region is CASSLRRGPYNEQFF. The CDR3 coding sequence is TGTGCCAGCAGCTTAAGGAGGGGGCCCTACAATGAGCAGTTCTTC.

There are a few counts of this clone. The chain joins TRBV6-5 to TRBJ2-5; 13 bases match TRBD2. The J segment lost 7 bases and the V segment lost 4 bases, leaving 9 bases of the junction unmatched. The CDR3 spans 16 residues. Germline values: CDR1 MNHEY, CDR2 SVGAGI. The CDR3 DNA reads as TGTGCCAGCAGTTCATGGACTAGCGGGAGATACGTGACCCAGTACTTC. This codes for CASSSWTSGRYVTQYF.

The V call is TRBV27, the J call TRBJ2-3; 9 positions agree with TRBD1. With 4 bases clipped from V and 14 bases from J, the junction kept 10 bases outside the gene matches. Per the germline V gene, CDR1 is MNHEY and CDR2 is SMNVEV (reference sequence). The CDR3 totals 13 residues. CDR3 coding DNA: TGTGCCAGCAGTTACCCACCGGGACAGGGACTGTATTTT. Translating gives CASSYPPGQGLYF.

The J gene is TRBJ1-5, the V gene TRBV15; 8 bases align to TRBD1. The germline gives CDR1 LNHNV, CDR2 YYDKDF (reference sequence). Trimming cost V 0 bases and J 7 bases; bases outside gene matches: 5. This CDR3 comprises 15 residues. For the CDR3, the DNA is TGTGCCACCAGCAGAGATGGACAGGGCAGACAGCCCCAGCATTTT. Protein sequence: CATSRDGQGRQPQHF.

The J gene is TRBJ1-1, the V gene TRBV6-5, with 7 nucleotides matching TRBD1. The CDR3 has 14 amino acids. Germline V gives CDR1 MNHEY, CDR2 SVGAGI. The ends lost 6 bases at V and 4 bases at J; junction bases unmatched: 8. CDR3 protein: CASRPGTVITEAFF. CDR3 bases: TGTGCCAGCAGACCCGGGACAGTGATCACTGAAGCTTTCTTT.

This clone was found once. This chain joins TRBV6-1 and TRBJ1-3; TRBD1 aligns across 8 bases. CDR1 is MNHNS, CDR2 SASEGT, per germline. The CDR3 has 15 amino acids. V gave up 3 bases and J gave up 3 bases; unmatched junction bases: 4. CDR3 coding DNA: TGTGCCAGCAGTGAGCCAGGGGGCAGTGGAAACACCATATATTTT. Translated, it gives CASSEPGGSGNTIYF.

The chain recombines TRBV24-1 with TRBJ2-2; TRBD2 agrees at 7 bases. Trimming cost V 4 bases and J 6 bases; bases outside gene matches: 10. Germline V gene lookup returns CDR1 KGHDR and CDR2 SFDVKD. This CDR3 is 16 amino acids long. The CDR3 sequence is CATSDFPRGGPGELFF. CDR3 sequence (DNA): TGTGCCACCAGTGACTTCCCTCGCGGGGGACCCGGGGAGCTGTTTTTT.

V usage is TRBV24-1 and J usage is TRBJ1-2; TRBD1 aligns across 7 bases. Germline V gene lookup returns CDR1 KGHDR and CDR2 SFDVKD. V trimming: 3 bases; J trimming: 5 bases; junction bases outside the gene matches: 2. The CDR3 extends over 13 amino acids. The CDR3 nucleotides read TGTGCCACCAGTGATGACAGGGCTTATGGCTACACCTTC. The encoded protein is CATSDDRAYGYTF.

J is TRBJ2-4 and V is TRBV9; TRBD2 matches 8 bases. Trimming removed 4 bases from V and 8 bases from J; junction bases left unmatched: 8. The CDR3 runs 14 residues. The germline CDR1 and CDR2 sequences are SGDLS and YYNGEE. DNA for the CDR3: TGTGCCAGCAGCACCCCGGGGGGGCCGGACATTCAGTACTTC. It specifies CASSTPGGPDIQYF.

The gene calls are TRBV5-1 and TRBJ2-3, with 8 bases aligning to TRBD1. Germline V CDR1 and CDR2: SGHRS, YFSETQ. V shed 6 bases, J shed 3 bases, and the junction held 15 bases outside the gene matches. The CDR3 sequence is 17 residues long. The chain's CDR3 is CASTPADRGGGTDTQYF. Here the CDR3 DNA reads TGCGCCAGCACCCCCGCCGACAGGGGTGGTGGAACAGATACGCAGTATTTT.

This rearrangement joins TRBV29-1 to TRBJ1-1, with D tentatively TRBD1 (6 bases). CDR3 length: 13 amino acids. V gave up 7 bases and J gave up 5 bases, with 17 bases separating them. CDR1 SQVTM and CDR2 ANQGSEA come from the germline V gene. CDR3 DNA sequence: TGCAGCGCATCGACAGGACGATGGACTGAAGCTTTCTTT. Translated: CSASTGRWTEAFF.

This clone was observed once. This chain's CDR3 is CASRDRQGLGEKLFF. The CDR3 DNA follows: TGTGCCAGTAGGGATCGACAGGGCTTGGGGGAAAAACTGTTTTTT. This sequence joins TRBV19 and TRBJ1-4; the match to TRBD1 covers 7 bases. The CDR3 consists of 15 residues. After removal of 6 bases from V and 8 bases from J, the junction contained 12 bases not matched to a gene. Germline V gene lookup returns CDR1 LNHDA and CDR2 SQIVND (reference sequence).

Comment on this clone: The same CDR3 is also encoded by other DNA sequences in this sample. The CDR3 DNA follows: TGTGCCAGCAGCCCGGGACTAGCGGGCAGGAATGAGCAGTTCTTC. This encodes CASSPGLAGRNEQFF. The chain uses TRBV5-4 and TRBJ2-1, with 12 positions matching TRBD2. The CDR3 is 15 amino acids. Trimming at V came to 4 bases and at J to 7 bases, leaving 6 bases not matched to a gene. Germline CDR1 SGHNT, CDR2 YYREEE (reference sequence).

This clone is a singleton in its sample. This chain joins TRBV30 and TRBJ1-1; a possible D gene is TRBD1 (5 bases). Trimming shortened V by 2 bases and J by 1 base, and 8 bases separated the two germline ends. From germline, CDR1 is GTSNPN and CDR2 SVGIG (reference sequence). The CDR3 loop spans 13 amino acids. In DNA, the CDR3 is TGTGCCTGGAGTTTTCAGGGGAACACTGAAGCTTTCTTT. Protein product: CAWSFQGNTEAFF.